This TCR beta chain stems from a study of blood T cell repertoires in COVID-19. The V gene end was trimmed by 5 bases and the J gene end by 9 bases; junction bases not matched to a gene: 9. The CDR3 consists of 14 residues. Germline loops: CDR1 MDHEN, CDR2 SYDVKM. Profiling relied on immunoSEQ multiplex PCR, and the TCRdb table lists in-frame clones only, not all of them. The top ten hold around 0.88% of the sample, which has a few hundred thousand clones, around 89% seen once. Sequencing used peripheral blood. The TCR comes from a man under 40 with acute or convalescent COVID-19. The chain employs TRBV28 and TRBJ1-3; 8 positions match TRBD1. The CDR3 reads CASSPGGQGGTIYF. As DNA, the CDR3 is TGTGCCAGCAGTCCAGGGGGCCAAGGCGGCACCATATATTTT.